The source of this T cell receptor beta chain is a study of CD8 T cells in ankylosing spondylitis. Study results and caveats: Within ankylosing spondylitis blood, a TCR beta motif made up of under 10 highly homologous variants appeared to be characteristic.

There are a few counts of this clonotype. The antigen is undetermined. One entry per CDR3 protein, called by TCRdb with MiXCR from the 5' RACE reads. The profile shows hundreds of thousands of distinct CDR3 sequences, approximately 12% of them singletons. There are 12 residues in the CDR3. CDR1 is MNHNS and CDR2 is SASEGT in the germline V gene. Trimming pared 7 bases from V and 6 bases from J, leaving 9 bases between. This clonotype was obtained from a male donor with ankylosing spondylitis. This chain joins TRBV6-1 and TRBJ2-2, with a weak D call TRBD2 (5 bases). Specimen: blood, either unsorted or a sorted T cell fraction (not recorded which). The CDR3 loop reads CASTRGAGELFF. The CDR3 DNA reads as TGTGCCAGCACCCGGGGTGCCGGGGAGCTGTTTTTT.